This entry is about one TCR beta chain. Antigen: not known. Since a much larger clone is just one base distant, this may be a read error. This sample was taken from a study of T cells after yellow fever vaccination. Looked up from germline, CDR1 is SGHDN and CDR2 is FVKESK. The length of the CDR3 is 17 residues. The study's findings and limits: The booster saw the reappearance of most primary-vaccination clones (around 95% CD4, 88% CD8).

Generation of TCR cDNA used 5'RACE template switching (which added a universal primer site and UMIs). TCRdb re-derived calls from the 5' RACE reads in MiXCR, one entry per CDR3 protein. The sample lists around 100,000 distinct CDR3 sequences; 8.4% were seen once. The TCR comes from a young man who received the YFV17D yellow fever vaccine. This sample comprised CD8+ T cells sorted from PBMCs, obtained 45 days after the yellow fever booster vaccination. J is TRBJ1-6 and V is TRBV14; the D gene is possibly TRBD1 (5 bases). The CDR3 nucleotides are TGTGCCACCAGCCAAGATCTGGGGGTTTCCTATAATTCACCCCTCCACTTT. Residues: CATSQDLGVSYNSPLHF.